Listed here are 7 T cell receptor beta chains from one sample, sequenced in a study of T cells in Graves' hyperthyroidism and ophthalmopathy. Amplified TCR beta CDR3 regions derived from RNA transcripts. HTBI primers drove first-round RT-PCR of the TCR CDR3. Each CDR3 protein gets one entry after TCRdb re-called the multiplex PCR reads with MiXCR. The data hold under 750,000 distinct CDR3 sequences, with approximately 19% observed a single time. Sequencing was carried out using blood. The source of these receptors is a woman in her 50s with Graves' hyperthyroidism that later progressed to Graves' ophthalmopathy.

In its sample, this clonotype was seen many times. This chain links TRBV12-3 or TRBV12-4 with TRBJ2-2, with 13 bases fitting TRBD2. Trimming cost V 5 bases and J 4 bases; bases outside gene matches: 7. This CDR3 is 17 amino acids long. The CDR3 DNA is TGTGCCAGCAGTGAGACTAGCGGGGGGCCGGGCACCGGGGAGCTGTTTTTT. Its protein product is CASSETSGGPGTGELFF.

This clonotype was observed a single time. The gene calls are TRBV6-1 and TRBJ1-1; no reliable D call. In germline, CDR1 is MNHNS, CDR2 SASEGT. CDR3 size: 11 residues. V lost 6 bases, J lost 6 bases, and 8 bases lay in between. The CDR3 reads CASSRVPEAFF. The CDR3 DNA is TGTGCCAGCAGCCGCGTCCCTGAAGCTTTCTTT.

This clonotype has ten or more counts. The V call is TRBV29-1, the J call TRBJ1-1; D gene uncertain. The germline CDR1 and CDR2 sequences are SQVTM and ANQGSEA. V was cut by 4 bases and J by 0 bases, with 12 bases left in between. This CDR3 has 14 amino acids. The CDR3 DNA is TGCAGCGTTGTAGGGCCGCCTATGAACACTGAAGCTTTCTTT. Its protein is CSVVGPPMNTEAFF.

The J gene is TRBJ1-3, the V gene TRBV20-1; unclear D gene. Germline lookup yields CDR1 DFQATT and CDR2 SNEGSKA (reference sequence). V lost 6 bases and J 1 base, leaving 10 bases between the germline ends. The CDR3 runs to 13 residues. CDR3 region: CSACGISGNTIYF. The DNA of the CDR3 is TGCAGTGCCTGCGGGATTTCTGGAAACACCATATATTTT.

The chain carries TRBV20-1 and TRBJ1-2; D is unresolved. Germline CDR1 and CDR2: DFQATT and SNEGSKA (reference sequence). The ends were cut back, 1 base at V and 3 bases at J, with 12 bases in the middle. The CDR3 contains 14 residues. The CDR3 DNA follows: TGCAGTGCTAGAGGGACCGTATTTGACTATGGCTACACCTTC. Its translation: CSARGTVFDYGYTF.

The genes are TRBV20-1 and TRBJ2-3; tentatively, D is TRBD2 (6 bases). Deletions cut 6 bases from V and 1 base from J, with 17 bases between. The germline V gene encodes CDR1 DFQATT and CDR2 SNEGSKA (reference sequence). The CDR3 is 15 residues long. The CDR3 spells CSAVNSGRGTDTQYF. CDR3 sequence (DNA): TGCAGTGCCGTTAATAGCGGAAGGGGCACAGATACGCAGTATTTT.

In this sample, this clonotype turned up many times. The CDR3 nucleotides read TGTGCCAGCAGCGCCCGGGACCTCGACACTGAAGCTTTCTTT. It is translated as CASSARDLDTEAFF. This chain connects TRBV7-6 to TRBJ1-1, with D tentatively TRBD1 (5 bases). CDR1 is SGHVS and CDR2 is FNYEAQ in the germline V gene. V was cut by 5 bases and J by 3 bases, with 13 bases left in between. The CDR3 extends over 14 amino acids. Full variable domain (outside the CDR3, taken from reference TRBV7-6 and TRBJ1-1): GAGVSQSPRYKVTKRGQDVALRCDPISGHVSLYWYRQALGQGPEFLTYFNYEAQQDKSGLPNDRFSAERPEGSISTLTIQRTEQRDSAMYRCASSARDLDTEAFFGQGTRLTVV.